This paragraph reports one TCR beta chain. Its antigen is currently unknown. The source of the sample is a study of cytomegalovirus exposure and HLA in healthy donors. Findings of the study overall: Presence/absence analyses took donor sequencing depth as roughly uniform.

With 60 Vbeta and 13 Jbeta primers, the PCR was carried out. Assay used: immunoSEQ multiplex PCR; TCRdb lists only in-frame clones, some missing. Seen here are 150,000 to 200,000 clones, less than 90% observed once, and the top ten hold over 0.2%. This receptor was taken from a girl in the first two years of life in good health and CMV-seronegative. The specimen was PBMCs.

CDR3 nucleotide sequence: TGTGCCAGCAGTTTACCGGGACTAGCGGACAATGAGCAGTTCTTC. Its protein is CASSLPGLADNEQFF. This rearrangement joins TRBV6-5 to TRBJ2-1; 11 bases match TRBD2. V was pared by 4 bases and J by 5 bases, with 4 bases of the junction left unmatched. The CDR3 is 15 residues long. From germline, CDR1 is MNHEY and CDR2 SVGAGI.